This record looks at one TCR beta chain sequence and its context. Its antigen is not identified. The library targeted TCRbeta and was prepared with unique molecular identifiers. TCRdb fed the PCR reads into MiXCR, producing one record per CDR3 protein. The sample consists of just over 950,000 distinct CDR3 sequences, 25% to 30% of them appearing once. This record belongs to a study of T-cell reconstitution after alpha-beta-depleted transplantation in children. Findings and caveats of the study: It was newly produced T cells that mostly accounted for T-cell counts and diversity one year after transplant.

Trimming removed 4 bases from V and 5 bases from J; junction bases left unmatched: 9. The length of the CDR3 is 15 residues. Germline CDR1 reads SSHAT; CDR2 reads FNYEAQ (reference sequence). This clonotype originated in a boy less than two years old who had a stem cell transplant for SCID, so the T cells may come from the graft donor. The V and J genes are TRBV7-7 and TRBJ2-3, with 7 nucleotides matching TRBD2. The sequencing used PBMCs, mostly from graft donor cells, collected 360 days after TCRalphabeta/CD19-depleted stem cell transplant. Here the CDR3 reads CASSSGWTRVDTQYF. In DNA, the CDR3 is TGTGCCAGCAGCTCCGGGTGGACTAGGGTAGATACGCAGTATTTT.